Sequencing of this TCR beta chain was carried out in a study of cytomegalovirus exposure and HLA in healthy donors (TCRdb year 2017). For context, the study as a whole: In an earlier analysis of around 540 of the donors, roughly 300 Gb of sequence data and roughly 100 million unique TCR beta sequences from 150 million to 200 million T cells were reported. Roughly 300 gigabases of sequencing data and tens of millions of unique TCR sequences were included in an early release covering several hundred HLA-typed donors. Of the approximately 400 genotyped donors, 75% to 85% were placed in the genetic ancestry cluster associated with self-reported Caucasian donors. The study was designed to test whether signatures of past pathogen exposure could be identified by cataloging public T cell receptors. The T cell repertoires of some 670 subjects were profiled by immunosequencing and related to cytomegalovirus serostatus. In addition to the first cohort of hundreds of subjects, a separate validation cohort of 100 to 150 different subjects was used. To predict cytomegalovirus infection status, the study brought together high-throughput TCR immunosequencing, statistical association of individual TCRs with disease status, and machine learning. To study patterns of TCR occurrence, a later analysis re-analyzed previously published TCR beta repertoires from several hundred donors and added high-resolution HLA genotyping. The later analysis used no new phenotypic data to find candidate immune exposures, relying instead on TCR beta sequences and their occurrence across donors. An earlier analysis of 587 of the donors used high-throughput TCR beta sequencing to judge whether each TCR beta V gene segment behaved as functional or pseudogenic. Donor age, sex, ethnicity and CMV serostatus were compiled alongside the repertoire data. A later genetic analysis took genome-wide SNP genotypes for about 65% of the 666 donors and used that subset as a discovery cohort. Every discovery cohort repertoire had been produced on one sequencing platform. Both class I and class II loci were covered by HLA typing, at four-digit resolution. The number of typed donors differed by locus: roughly 629-640 for A, B, C, DRB1 and DQB1; 500 to 550 for DQA1; around 610 for DPA1; and about 470 for DPB1. A handful of DR-DQ haplotypes were treated as single units for association and clustering because of strong linkage in the cohort. Across approximately 400 genotyped donors of the cohort, an average of roughly 200,000 unique TCR beta nucleotide sequences per donor were sequenced, and approximately 17% of those sequences were non-productive.

Of note for this clone: Which antigen it targets is not known. One base away there is no much larger clone; base qualities are not given.

The cohort consisted of hundreds of healthy bone marrow donors. At the time of sampling, all cohort members were nominally healthy, though unrecorded immune exposures were likely present. The donor was CMV seronegative and was included in the group of approximately 350 seronegative cohort members. Each donor provided a peripheral blood sample, and peripheral blood mononuclear cells were used for TCR beta sequencing. Genomic DNA was extracted from the blood cell samples with the Qiagen DNeasy Blood Extraction Kit. The junction shows trimming of 6 bases on V and 0 bases on J, plus 10 bases between the germline ends. The CDR3 measures 14 amino acids from cysteine to phenylalanine. Solely the CDR3 DNA is kept, with 42 bases framed from the first base. Via the germline V gene, CDR1 is SGHRS and CDR2 YFSETQ. Broad study findings and their caveats: Correlated functional status among segregating V segments might be attributable to linkage disequilibrium, but an unknown experimental factor could not be ruled out. Some IMGT-functional V segments, including TRBV6-2 and TRBV6-3, could not be distinguished by the 87-base-pair reads and were therefore excluded. In vitro tests confirmed that a few of the cytomegalovirus-associated TCR beta chains recognize cytomegalovirus antigens. Compared with the 666-donor mean, donors in an Asian-associated ancestry cluster had fewer N-insertions in productive TCRs, according to a later genetic analysis. In a later analysis, HLA-associated TCR beta chains showed more clonal expansion and lower generation probabilities than non-associated chains that were equally common. A cluster of highly shared sequence variants was judged likely to represent a technical artifact of the sequencing pipeline. In a later analysis, about 16,000 TCR beta sequences were associated with specific HLA alleles at a false discovery rate of 0.05. Several of the top co-occurrence clusters appeared to be linked to parvovirus B19, influenza, CMV and Epstein-Barr virus, according to a later analysis. The study gave a list of about 170 TCR beta chains associated with cytomegalovirus. A later genetic analysis associated a missense DCLRE1C variant with V-gene and J-gene trimming of TCR beta chains, and an independent cohort replicated the association. Roughly uniform sequencing depth across donors was assumed in presence/absence analyses, although this assumption may not hold. Most TCR sequences were observed very rarely across donors, whereas some public TCRs were present in many individuals. In an earlier analysis of about 600 of the donors, most TCR beta V segments appeared in productive rearrangements about 87% or about 30% of the time, broadly matching IMGT annotations. CMV serostatus was the only immune exposure information available for the cohort. According to the authors, the approach could potentially be generalized to other disease states and immunological phenotypes. Seventeen rarely observed V segments, including chromosome 9 orphons, were excluded from the earlier analysis of approximately 600 of the donors because counts were too low. When HLA alleles, especially DR and DQ, strongly co-occurred, TCR associations were difficult to assign to individual alleles. A further reported finding was that TCR beta sequences accurately predicted the HLA-A and HLA-B alleles for most subjects in the first cohort. According to a later analysis, most CMV-associated TCR beta chains appeared to be HLA-restricted, and the HLA associations seemed to be driven largely by CMV exposure. Because HLA typing was unavailable for some donors at each locus, only the typed subset was used in association tests. In this cohort, only TCR beta chains were sequenced, and detectable features were limited by the absence of alpha or paired-chain data. A later analysis found that TCR association rates varied across HLA loci, with DRB1 alleles showing the most associated TCRs and HLA-C alleles the fewest. The classifier was reported to diagnose cytomegalovirus status with high specificity and sensitivity in both the original cohort and the validation cohort.

Libraries came from the immunoSEQ multiplex PCR assay. For the multiplex PCR, a mixture combining 60 forward primers for TCR Vbeta segments and 13 reverse primers for TCR Jbeta segments was used. The CDR3 region of rearranged TCR beta genes was amplified from genomic DNA with a multiplex PCR assay. On the Illumina HiSeq System, the amplified TCR beta libraries were sequenced as 87-base-pair reads. As for the authors' bioinformatics: A later analysis tallied around 80 million unique TCR beta chains across the 650 to 750 repertoires, and about 12 million of those chains were shared by two or more donors. To remove PCR and sequencing errors, raw reads were error-corrected and collapsed into unique sequences using a nearest-neighbor algorithm that merged closely related sequences. V, D and J gene segments were assigned by aligning CDR3 sequences to IMGT reference sequences. Each retained sequence needed at least a six-nucleotide match to both a V gene segment and a J gene segment. Rearrangements were called productive when the CDR3 lacked stop codons and stayed in frame with V and J; all others were non-productive. Following IMGT convention, CDR3 was defined as the stretch from the second conserved V-encoded cysteine up to the conserved J-encoded phenylalanine. The earlier analysis of about 530 of the donors excluded any sequence lacking an unambiguous match to a single V gene segment. In an earlier analysis of approximately 610 of the donors, V segments were called functional above 56.7% productive rearrangements and were called segregating when the between-donor standard deviation exceeded 5%. To diagnose cytomegalovirus status from the catalog of TCR beta chain sequences, a statistical classification framework was built. V and J gene assignment, in a later analysis, came from comparing TCR nucleotide sequences with IMGT/GENE-DB human TR gene sequences. The TCRdist pipeline was used in a later analysis to assign CDR3 sequences and most-parsimonious VDJ recombination scenarios. In a later analysis, each TCR beta chain was defined by its CDR3 amino acid sequence together with its V-gene family, and reads lacking a unique V-gene family were excluded. A later analysis removed 550 to 700 highly shared, low-generation-probability nucleotide sequences to deal with suspected cross-contamination and a sequencing artifact. In a later analysis, a clonal expansion index was calculated for each public chain from normalized within-repertoire ranks of inferred template counts. Generation probabilities in a later analysis came from a VDJ recombination model fitted to out-of-frame rearrangements, and those results were checked against IGoR. A later analysis scored TCR-TCR, TCR-HLA and TCR-CMV co-occurrence with hypergeometric tests, applying a repertoire-size bias correction to TCR pairs. In a later analysis, false discovery rates were estimated by permuting HLA or CMV assignments 20 times. A later analysis grouped co-occurring TCRs with DBSCAN, adding TCRdist sequence similarity when clustering within HLA-allele-positive subsets. Repertoires with fewer than 30,000 or more than 120,000 public chains, plus five repertoires with anomalous nucleotide sharing, were excluded from co-occurrence clustering. As stored in TCRdb, this immuneACCESS dataset retains in-frame rearrangements with V and J assigned. A fraction of the clones does not appear; measured against another copy, unresolved V genes explain less than half of the discrepancy, and the remainder lacks a known reason. V and J calls plus clone size are reproduced from that table; the DNA served to infer D and trimming. The sample profile shows hundreds of thousands of clones; roughly 70% of them were found once. The leading ten clones occupy approximately 2.5% of the sample.

The sample comprised PBMCs. The chain employs TRBV5-1 and TRBJ2-1; a weak D assignment points to TRBD2 (6 bases agree). The sequence came from a female donor in good health and CMV-seronegative. For the CDR3, the sequence is CASTRELSYNEQFF. The DNA sequence follows: TGCGCCAGCACCCGGGAGCTCTCCTACAATGAGCAGTTCTTC.